The 9 T cell receptor beta chains listed next were all sequenced from one sample in a study of regulatory T cells in long-lasting Graves disease. Indicated time point: newly diagnosed GD, antithyroid drugs for less than 3 months. PBMCs provided the RNA from which the TCR library was made. Sequencing libraries for TCR beta were prepared with iRepertoire HTBI primers and Arm-PCR of CDR3 regions. TCRdb analysed the multiplex PCR reads with MiXCR anew, one entry per CDR3 protein. The top ten clones hold about 11% of a sample with about 610,000 distinct CDR3 sequences, 15% to 20% of them seen once. This sample was shared with a second study, whose subject was T cells in Graves' hyperthyroidism and ophthalmopathy.

The material was peripheral blood mononuclear cells (PBMCs), obtained at new diagnosis, from a patient treated with antithyroid drugs. These receptors originate from a young man with Graves disease.

This clonotype was picked up many times. V usage is TRBV11-2 and J usage is TRBJ2-7, with D perhaps TRBD1 (6 bases). CDR1 SGHAT and CDR2 FQNNGV come from the germline V gene. The CDR3 is 13 residues long. V lost 3 bases to trimming and J lost 4 bases, with 10 bases between them. This CDR3 is CASSLQGTYEQYF. CDR3 sequence (DNA): TGTGCCAGCAGCTTGCAGGGGACATACGAGCAGTACTTC.

This clonotype has at least ten counts. The chain combines TRBV11-1 with TRBJ1-1; possible D gene TRBD1, 6 bases. Germline V gene data show CDR1 as SGHAT and CDR2 as FQDESV (reference sequence). This CDR3 is 14 amino acids long. V lost 3 bases and J 7 bases, leaving 15 bases between the germline ends. CDR3 sequence (DNA): TGTGCCAGCAGCTTTATCGCCACAGGGAATGAAGCTTTCTTT. Protein: CASSFIATGNEAFF.

There are a few counts of this clonotype. The chain joins TRBV29-1 to TRBJ2-4, with D possibly matching TRBD1 (6 bases). V was cut by 8 bases and J by 1 base, with 12 bases left in between. CDR1 is SQVTM and CDR2 is ANQGSEA in the germline V gene. The CDR3 covers 13 residues. CDR3 region: CSNLQGAKNIQYF. In DNA, the CDR3 is TGCAGCAACCTACAGGGTGCCAAAAACATTCAGTACTTC.

The rearrangement links TRBV5-6 to TRBJ2-7; TRBD2 might be the D (7 bases). The germline gives CDR1 SGHDT, CDR2 YYEEEE. The V gene lost 3 bases and the J gene lost 2 bases, with 18 bases spanning the gap. This CDR3 is built from 16 residues. CDR3 in amino acids: CASSSGLRGRAYEQYF. In DNA form, the CDR3 reads TGTGCCAGCAGCTCGGGCCTTAGGGGGAGGGCCTACGAGCAGTACTTC.

This clonotype was seen at least ten times. DNA of the CDR3: TGTGCCAGCAGTGACAGCAATGAGCAGTTCTTC. Residues: CASSDSNEQFF. The chain employs TRBV27 and TRBJ2-1; TRBD1 might be the D (5 bases). The CDR3 spans 11 residues. The V and J ends lost 5 bases and 6 bases respectively, with 5 bases between them. Germline V gene data show CDR1 as MNHEY and CDR2 as SMNVEV (reference sequence).

The chain combines TRBV10-1 with TRBJ2-1, with TRBD2 matching over 14 bases. This CDR3 comprises 17 residues. Germline V gene sequence: CDR1 WNHNN, CDR2 SYGVQD (reference sequence). J lost 3 bases, V lost 5 bases, and 6 bases had no gene match. The CDR3 protein is CASSSGLAGANYNEQFF. For the CDR3, the DNA is TGCGCCAGCAGTTCGGGACTAGCGGGAGCGAACTACAATGAGCAGTTCTTC.

This chain links TRBV11-2 with TRBJ2-5; D gene ambiguous. Germline CDR1 and CDR2: SGHAT and FQNNGV. CDR3 length: 15 residues. V lost 1 base and J 3 bases, leaving 12 bases between the germline ends. In DNA, the CDR3 is TGTGCCAGCAGCTTAGTAGGTGCAAGAGAAGAGACCCAGTACTTC. As protein: CASSLVGAREETQYF. Combining the CDR3 with reference TRBV11-2 and TRBJ2-5 gives the whole variable domain EAGVAQSPRYKIIEKRQSVAFWCNPISGHATLYWYQQILGQGPKLLIQFQNNGVVDDSQLPKDRFSAERLKGVDSTLKIQPAKLEDSAVYLCASSLVGAREETQYFGPGTRLLVL.

This clonotype was recorded many times. The chain combines TRBV5-1 with TRBJ2-5; no firm D call. Germline-derived CDR1 and CDR2 are SGHRS and YFSETQ. The V gene lost 4 bases and the J gene lost 5 bases, with 12 bases spanning the gap. This CDR3 has 13 amino acids. The CDR3 DNA follows: TGCGCCAGCAGCGATGGGAACGGGGAGACCCAGTACTTC. This translates into CASSDGNGETQYF.

This clonotype was recorded at least ten times. The chain links TRBV11-2 to TRBJ2-5, with TRBD2 matching over 10 bases. V lost 8 bases and J lost 1; bases outside the gene matches: 16. The CDR3 covers 18 residues. The germline V gene has CDR1 SGHAT and CDR2 FQNNGV. CDR3 sequence reads: CASDPLLGTSASQETQYF. As DNA, the CDR3 is TGTGCCAGCGACCCCCTCCTAGGGACTAGCGCTTCCCAAGAGACCCAGTACTTC. The full variable domain, in which reference TRBV11-2 and TRBJ2-5 provide the parts outside the CDR3, is EAGVAQSPRYKIIEKRQSVAFWCNPISGHATLYWYQQILGQGPKLLIQFQNNGVVDDSQLPKDRFSAERLKGVDSTLKIQPAKLEDSAVYLCASDPLLGTSASQETQYFGPGTRLLVL.